Shown below are 22 T cell receptor beta chains from a single sample sequenced in a study of identifying expanded T cells in peripheral blood. Profiled with immunoSEQ multiplex PCR; TCRdb holds only in-frame clones, not every one. The data contain 90,000 to 120,000 clones, around nine tenths of them singletons. Source material: blood. The receptors were gathered from a person aged 18-70 years in good health.

The chain uses TRBV19 and TRBJ2-5; D may be TRBD1 (5 bases). This CDR3 region has 15 residues. The ends were cut back, 2 bases at V and 3 bases at J, with 13 bases in the middle. Germline-derived CDR1 and CDR2 are LNHDA and SQIVND (reference sequence). CDR3 DNA sequence: TGTGCCAGTAGTATAATGGGGCAGAAAAAAGAGACCCAGTACTTC. Translating gives CASSIMGQKKETQYF.

The chain combines TRBV27 with TRBJ2-7; 12 bases are a match to TRBD2. CDR1 is MNHEY, CDR2 SMNVEV, per germline (reference sequence). The V and J ends lost 3 bases and 2 bases, in that order; junction bases with no gene match: 8. The CDR3 has 17 residues. The CDR3 protein is CASSFFGASGGAYEQYF. CDR3 sequence (DNA): TGTGCCAGCAGTTTCTTCGGTGCTAGCGGGGGGGCCTACGAGCAGTACTTC.

The chain joins TRBV19 to TRBJ1-1; 10 positions match TRBD1. Germline V lookup: CDR1 LNHDA, CDR2 SQIVND (reference sequence). V lost 6 bases and J lost 0; bases outside the gene matches: 7. This CDR3 comprises 16 residues. CDR3 loop: CASRWGTGVMNTEAFF. In nucleotides, the CDR3 is TGTGCCAGTAGGTGGGGGACAGGGGTAATGAACACTGAAGCTTTCTTT.

This clone occurred once. This chain joins TRBV19 and TRBJ2-2; D unclear. Trimming took off 1 base at V and 6 bases at J, with 3 bases between the two ends. CDR3 length: 12 residues. Germline CDR1 and CDR2: LNHDA and SQIVND (reference sequence). The CDR3 is CASSIVAGELFF. As DNA, the CDR3 is TGTGCCAGTAGTATAGTGGCCGGGGAGCTGTTTTTT.

V usage is TRBV11-2 and J usage is TRBJ1-2; D unclear. This CDR3 is 12 amino acids long. Germline CDR1 reads SGHAT; CDR2 reads FQNNGV. The V gene lost 4 bases and the J gene lost 4 bases, with 7 bases spanning the gap. The CDR3 bases are TGTGCCAGCAGCTCCGAAAGCTATGGCTACACCTTC. This translates into CASSSESYGYTF. The full variable domain, its missing parts supplied by reference TRBV11-2 and TRBJ1-2, is EAGVAQSPRYKIIEKRQSVAFWCNPISGHATLYWYQQILGQGPKLLIQFQNNGVVDDSQLPKDRFSAERLKGVDSTLKIQPAKLEDSAVYLCASSSESYGYTFGSGTRLTVV.

This chain joins TRBV29-1 and TRBJ2-7; 11 nucleotides line up with TRBD2. Germline lookup yields CDR1 SQVTM and CDR2 ANQGSEA. With 1 base clipped from V and 7 bases from J, the junction kept 12 bases outside the gene matches. The CDR3 totals 16 residues. CDR3 sequence reads: CSVEGGPTSGAREQYF. The CDR3 coding sequence is TGCAGCGTTGAAGGGGGCCCGACTAGCGGGGCGCGTGAGCAGTACTTC.

In its sample, this clone was seen once. Other DNA sequences within the sample encode an identical CDR3. V and J are TRBV18 and TRBJ2-7; D unclear. Trimming removed 3 bases at V and 0 bases at J, with 6 bases between. The CDR3 extends over 13 amino acids. The germline gives CDR1 KGHSH, CDR2 LQKENI. CDR3 loop: CASSPLGSYEQYF. CDR3 sequence (DNA): TGTGCCAGCTCACCGCTCGGCTCCTACGAGCAGTACTTC.

CDR3 loop: CASSEVPNIQYF. The CDR3 bases are TGTGCCAGCAGTGAAGTCCCAAACATTCAGTACTTC. V and J are TRBV2 and TRBJ2-4; no reliable D call. Germline assignment: CDR1 SNHLY and CDR2 FYNNEI. The V and J ends lost 1 base and 6 bases respectively, with 4 bases between them. The CDR3 is 12 amino acids.

The rearrangement joins TRBV7-2 to TRBJ2-2; D gene uncertain. Germline lookup yields CDR1 SGHTA and CDR2 FQGNSA. CDR3 size: 16 residues. The V and J ends lost 3 bases and 4 bases respectively, with 15 bases between them. This chain's CDR3 is CASSLGWGGPTGELFF. The DNA for the CDR3 is TGTGCCAGCAGCTTGGGATGGGGTGGACCCACCGGGGAGCTGTTTTTT.

Note on this clone: Other DNA sequences in the same sample also yield this CDR3. This rearrangement joins TRBV2 to TRBJ1-3, with D unresolved. The CDR3 spans 14 residues. Looked up from germline, CDR1 is SNHLY and CDR2 is FYNNEI. The V and J ends lost 2 bases and 0 bases respectively, with 5 bases between them. CDR3: CASSELVSGNTIYF. The CDR3 nucleotides are TGTGCCAGCAGTGAACTGGTCTCTGGAAACACCATATATTTT.

This clone showed up just once. This chain connects TRBV5-4 to TRBJ2-1; D uncertain. The CDR3 length is 14 residues. Germline V CDR1 and CDR2: SGHNT, YYREEE (reference sequence). Trimming took off 4 bases at V and 4 bases at J, with 12 bases between the two ends. The CDR3 nucleotides read TGTGCCAGCAGCGAAACCGGCCCTTACAATGAGCAGTTCTTC. This encodes CASSETGPYNEQFF.

The chain is built from TRBV5-1 and TRBJ2-3, with 9 positions matching TRBD2. V lost 7 bases to trimming and J lost 6 bases; unmatched junction nucleotides: 18. The CDR3 sequence is 17 residues long. Germline loops: CDR1 SGHRS, CDR2 YFSETQ. The DNA for the CDR3 is TGCGCCAGCGCCACCCGGGGGGCTAGCGGGGTTGGGGATACGCAGTATTTT. Translation: CASATRGASGVGDTQYF.

The J gene is TRBJ1-4, the V gene TRBV5-1; 7 nucleotides line up with TRBD1. Germline values: CDR1 SGHRS, CDR2 YFSETQ. This CDR3 has 15 amino acids. The J segment lost 7 bases and the V segment lost 4 bases, leaving 10 bases of the junction unmatched. The CDR3 nucleotides read TGCGCCAGCAGCGCGACAGGGAATCTGGGTGAAAAACTGTTTTTT. Translation: CASSATGNLGEKLFF.

The J gene is TRBJ1-3, the V gene TRBV29-1; possible D gene TRBD1, 5 bases. The germline gives CDR1 SQVTM, CDR2 ANQGSEA. The CDR3 runs to 13 residues. Trimming removed 3 bases at V and 0 bases at J, with 6 bases between. The CDR3 nucleotides read TGCAGCGTTGACGGGGGCTCTGGAAACACCATATATTTT. Amino acid sequence: CSVDGGSGNTIYF.

This clone showed up just once. The chain joins TRBV27 to TRBJ1-5, with D perhaps TRBD1 (6 bases). Trimming cost V 10 bases and J 4 bases, with 17 bases left between them. Per the germline V gene, CDR1 is MNHEY and CDR2 is SMNVEV (reference sequence). This CDR3 has 14 residues. The DNA of the CDR3 is TGTGCCATCATCCAGGGGTTAGGGAATCAGCCCCAGCATTTT. Translated: CAIIQGLGNQPQHF.

This clone was seen only once. The chain is built from TRBV6-5 and TRBJ1-2; 10 positions match TRBD1. The CDR3 extends over 14 amino acids. V shed 5 bases, J shed 6 bases, and the junction held 6 bases outside the gene matches. CDR1 MNHEY and CDR2 SVGAGI come from the germline V gene. CDR3 loop: CASSPLGQGDGYTF. In DNA form, the CDR3 reads TGTGCCAGCAGTCCACTCGGACAGGGGGATGGCTACACCTTC.

This chain connects TRBV25-1 to TRBJ1-6; TRBD1 aligns across 8 bases. Germline V lookup: CDR1 MGHDK, CDR2 SYGVNS. The CDR3 runs to 15 residues. J was trimmed by 9 bases and V by 8 bases; bases with no gene match: 12. The CDR3 is CASGGGTGGRSPLHF. The CDR3, as DNA: TGTGCCAGCGGGGGGGGGACAGGAGGGCGTTCACCCCTCCACTTT.

This chain uses TRBV18 with TRBJ2-5, with D perhaps matching TRBD1 (6 bases). The CDR3 runs 15 residues. Trimming cost V 3 bases and J 4 bases, with 15 bases left between them. Germline CDR1 and CDR2: KGHSH and LQKENI. The CDR3 spells CASSPPTGYLETQYF. The CDR3, as DNA: TGTGCCAGCTCACCGCCTACAGGGTACTTAGAGACCCAGTACTTC.

V usage is TRBV25-1 and J usage is TRBJ2-7, with TRBD1 matching 10 bases. Germline CDR1 and CDR2: MGHDK and SYGVNS. The J segment lost 1 base and the V segment lost 6 bases, leaving 3 bases of the junction unmatched. CDR3 length: 14 residues. CDR3 loop: CASRGQGGSYEQYF. CDR3 nucleotide sequence: TGTGCCAGCAGAGGACAGGGGGGGTCCTACGAGCAGTACTTC.

V and J are TRBV2 and TRBJ1-1; weak D call: TRBD1 (6 bases). The CDR3 spans 14 residues. The V end was cut by 9 bases, the J end by 11 bases, with 25 bases between. Germline CDR1 reads SNHLY; CDR2 reads FYNNEI. The CDR3 protein is CASPKKGGALVAFF. The CDR3 DNA is TGTGCCAGTCCTAAAAAGGGGGGGGCGCTTGTGGCTTTCTTT. Using reference TRBV2 and TRBJ1-1 for the parts outside the CDR3, the full variable domain is EPEVTQTPSHQVTQMGQEVILRCVPISNHLYFYWYRQILGQKVEFLVSFYNNEISEKSEIFDDQFSVERPDGSNFTLKIRSTKLEDSAMYFCASPKKGGALVAFFGQGTRLTVV.

This chain uses TRBV5-6 with TRBJ1-1; TRBD1 is a possible D gene (5 bases). The CDR3 has 16 amino acids. V was trimmed by 2 bases and J by 0 bases, leaving 14 bases between them. The germline gives CDR1 SGHDT, CDR2 YYEEEE. CDR3 loop: CASSFYTGRMNTEAFF. In nucleotides, the CDR3 is TGTGCCAGCAGCTTCTACACAGGCCGAATGAACACTGAAGCTTTCTTT.

This rearrangement joins TRBV27 to TRBJ2-7; 8 bases line up with TRBD1. Germline V gene lookup returns CDR1 MNHEY and CDR2 SMNVEV (reference sequence). The CDR3 extends over 15 amino acids. The junction had 11 bases not matched to a gene; V was cut back by 4 bases and J by 6 bases. In nucleotides, the CDR3 is TGTGCCAGCAGTTCCACCTCGACAGGGGATCCCGAGCAGTACTTC. Translating gives CASSSTSTGDPEQYF.